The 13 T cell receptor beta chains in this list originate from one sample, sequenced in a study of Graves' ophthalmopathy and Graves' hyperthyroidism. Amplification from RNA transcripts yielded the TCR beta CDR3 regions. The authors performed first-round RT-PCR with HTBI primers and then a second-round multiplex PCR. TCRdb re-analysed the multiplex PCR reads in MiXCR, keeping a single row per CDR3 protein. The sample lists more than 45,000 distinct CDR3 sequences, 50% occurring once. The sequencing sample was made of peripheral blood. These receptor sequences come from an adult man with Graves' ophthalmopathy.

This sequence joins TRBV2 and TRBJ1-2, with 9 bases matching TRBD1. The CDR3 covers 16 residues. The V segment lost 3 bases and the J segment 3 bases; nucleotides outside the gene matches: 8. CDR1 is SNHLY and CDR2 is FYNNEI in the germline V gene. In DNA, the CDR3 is TGTGCCAGCAGTGAGGGTTATCGGACAGGGGACTATGGCTACACCTTC. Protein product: CASSEGYRTGDYGYTF.

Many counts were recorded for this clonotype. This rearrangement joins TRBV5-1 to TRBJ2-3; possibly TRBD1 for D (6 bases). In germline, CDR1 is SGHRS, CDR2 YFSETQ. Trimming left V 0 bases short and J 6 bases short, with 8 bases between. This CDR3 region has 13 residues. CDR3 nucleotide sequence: TGCGCCAGCAGCTTGGACAGGGCCGATACGCAGTATTTT. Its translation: CASSLDRADTQYF.

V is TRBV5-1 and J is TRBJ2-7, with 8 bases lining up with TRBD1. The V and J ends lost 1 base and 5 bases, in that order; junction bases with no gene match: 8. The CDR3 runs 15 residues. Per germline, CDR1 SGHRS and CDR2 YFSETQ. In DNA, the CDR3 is TGCGCCAGCAGCTTGACAGGGGGGAACGGTAACGAGCAGTACTTC. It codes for CASSLTGGNGNEQYF.

CDR3 nucleotides: TGTGCCACCAGCCCTCGGGACGGGAGCTCCTACGAGCAGTACTTC. This translates into CATSPRDGSSYEQYF. This rearrangement joins TRBV15 to TRBJ2-7; a possible D gene is TRBD2 (6 bases). The CDR3 contains 15 residues. Germline V gene lookup returns CDR1 LNHNV and CDR2 YYDKDF (reference sequence). V was pared by 5 bases and J by 0 bases, with 14 bases between.

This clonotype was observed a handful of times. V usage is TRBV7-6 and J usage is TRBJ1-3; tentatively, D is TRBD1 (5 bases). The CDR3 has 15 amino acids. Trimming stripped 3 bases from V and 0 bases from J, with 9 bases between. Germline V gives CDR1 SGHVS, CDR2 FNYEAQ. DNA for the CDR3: TGTGCCAGCAGCTTTATGGGGGACTCTGGAAACACCATATATTTT. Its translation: CASSFMGDSGNTIYF.

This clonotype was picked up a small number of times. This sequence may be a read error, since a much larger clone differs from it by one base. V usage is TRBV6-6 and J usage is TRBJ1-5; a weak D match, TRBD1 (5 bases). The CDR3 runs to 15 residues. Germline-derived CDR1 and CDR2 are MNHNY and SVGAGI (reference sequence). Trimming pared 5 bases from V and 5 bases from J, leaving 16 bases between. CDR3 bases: TGTGCCAGCAGTGGCGGGACGGGGAACGATCAGCCCCAGCATTTT. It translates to CASSGGTGNDQPQHF.

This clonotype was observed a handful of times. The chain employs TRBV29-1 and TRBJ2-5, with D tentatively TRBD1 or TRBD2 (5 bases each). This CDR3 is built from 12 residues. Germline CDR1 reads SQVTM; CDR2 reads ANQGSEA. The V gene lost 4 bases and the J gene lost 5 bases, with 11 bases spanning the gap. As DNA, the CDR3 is TGCAGCGTTGGGGGGAGAAAGGAGACCCAGTACTTC. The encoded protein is CSVGGRKETQYF.

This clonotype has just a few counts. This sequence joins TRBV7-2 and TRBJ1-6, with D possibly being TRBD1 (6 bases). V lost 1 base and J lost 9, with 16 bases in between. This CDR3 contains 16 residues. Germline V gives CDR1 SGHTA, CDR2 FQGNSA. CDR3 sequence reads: CASSLVLQGRGSPLHF. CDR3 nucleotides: TGTGCCAGCAGCTTAGTCCTACAGGGTAGGGGTTCACCCCTCCACTTT. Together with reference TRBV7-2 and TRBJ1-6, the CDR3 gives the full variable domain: GAGVSQSPSNKVTEKGKDVELRCDPISGHTALYWYRQSLGQGLEFLIYFQGNSAPDKSGLPSDRFSAERTGGSVSTLTIQRTQQEDSAVYLCASSLVLQGRGSPLHFGNGTRLTVT.

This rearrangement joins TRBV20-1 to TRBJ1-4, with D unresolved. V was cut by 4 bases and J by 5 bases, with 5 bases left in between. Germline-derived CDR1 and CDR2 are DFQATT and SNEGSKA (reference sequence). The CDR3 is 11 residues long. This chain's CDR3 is CSANRNEKLFF. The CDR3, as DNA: TGCAGTGCTAACAGAAATGAAAAACTGTTTTTT.

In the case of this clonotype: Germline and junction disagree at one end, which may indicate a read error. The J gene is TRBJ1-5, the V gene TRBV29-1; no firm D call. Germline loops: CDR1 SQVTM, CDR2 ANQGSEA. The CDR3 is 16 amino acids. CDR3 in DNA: TGCAGCGTTATAACTCGGGGATTAGATAGCAATCAGCCCAAGCATTTT. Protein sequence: CSVITRGLDSNQPKHF.

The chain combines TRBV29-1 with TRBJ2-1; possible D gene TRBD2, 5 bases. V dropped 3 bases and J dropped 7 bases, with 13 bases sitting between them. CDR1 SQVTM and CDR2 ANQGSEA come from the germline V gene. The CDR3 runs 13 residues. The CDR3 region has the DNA TGCAGCGTTGATAGCGAGGGTCAGAATGAGCAGTTCTTC. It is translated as CSVDSEGQNEQFF.

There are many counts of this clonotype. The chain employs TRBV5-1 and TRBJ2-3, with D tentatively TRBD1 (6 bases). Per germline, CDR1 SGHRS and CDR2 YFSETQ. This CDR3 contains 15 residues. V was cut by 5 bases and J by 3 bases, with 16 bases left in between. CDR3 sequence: CASRAGTLLTDTQYF. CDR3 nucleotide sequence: TGCGCCAGCAGAGCCGGGACACTCTTAACAGATACGCAGTATTTT.

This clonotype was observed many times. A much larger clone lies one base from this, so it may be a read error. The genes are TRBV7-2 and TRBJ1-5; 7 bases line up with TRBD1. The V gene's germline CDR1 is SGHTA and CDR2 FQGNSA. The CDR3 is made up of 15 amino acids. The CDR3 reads CASSPQGDSNQPQRF. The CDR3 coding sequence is TGTGCCAGCAGCCCGCAGGGGGATAGCAATCAGCCCCAGCGTTTT.